This T cell receptor (beta chain) is drawn from a study of cytomegalovirus exposure and HLA in healthy donors. Healthy bone marrow donors made up the cohort. V lost 5 bases to trimming and J lost 2 bases; unmatched junction nucleotides: 13. The CDR3 has 18 amino acids. Germline assignment: CDR1 LNHNV and CDR2 YYDKDF (reference sequence). Study-wide results and caveats: The study had only CMV serostatus as immune exposure information.

PCR employed 60 Vbeta and 13 Jbeta primers. Profiled with immunoSEQ multiplex PCR; TCRdb holds only in-frame clones, not every one. The sample shows 70,000 to 80,000 clones, nearly 80% of them seen only once. For this clone: What it binds is unknown.

This chain links TRBV15 with TRBJ2-2; 8 positions agree with TRBD1. The receptor's source is a woman between 35 and 50 years old in good health and CMV-seropositive. Sequenced material: PBMCs. The CDR3 is CATSSRPGQGVNTGELFF. The CDR3 nucleotides are TGTGCCACCAGCTCCAGGCCCGGACAGGGAGTTAACACCGGGGAGCTGTTTTTT.